This is a list of T cell receptor beta chains from one sample in a study of control samples from healthy donors and cancer patients. Assay used: immunoSEQ multiplex PCR; TCRdb lists only in-frame clones, some missing. The table lists under 200,000 clones, approximately 86% of them singletons. Specimen: blood. The receptors originated from a woman younger than 45 in good health. The CDR3 runs from the conserved cysteine through the conserved F or W. Fields, in order: D gene, V gene, J gene, clone size, CDR3 DNA, CDR3 protein. A D gene is named only where the DNA matches it firmly. Rows may omit the clone size; those that give it use once, few, many or a size class.

D gene: NA; V gene: TRBV29-1; J gene: TRBJ1-1; clone size: NA; CDR3 DNA: TGCAGCGTTAATCTCCTGACCACCTGGGATAGCACTGAAGCTTTCTTT; CDR3 protein: CSVNLLTTWDSTEAFF
D gene: NA; V gene: TRBV2; J gene: TRBJ1-1; clone size: once; CDR3 DNA: TGTGCCAGCAGTGAAAGGGGAAACACTGAAGCTTTCTTT; CDR3 protein: CASSERGNTEAFF
D gene: TRBD1; V gene: TRBV24-1; J gene: TRBJ2-5; clone size: once; CDR3 DNA: TGTGCCACCAGTGACCCCGGACAGGGCCAAGAGACCCAGTACTTC; CDR3 protein: CATSDPGQGQETQYF
D gene: TRBD1; V gene: TRBV14; J gene: TRBJ1-1; clone size: NA; CDR3 DNA: TGTGCCAGCAGCCAACAGGGGACAGGGAACACTGAAGCTTTCTTT; CDR3 protein: CASSQQGTGNTEAFF
D gene: NA; V gene: TRBV5-1; J gene: TRBJ2-3; clone size: NA; CDR3 DNA: TGCGCCAGCAGCTTGCCCGAACCGTCAAATACGCAGTATTTT; CDR3 protein: CASSLPEPSNTQYF
D gene: TRBD1; V gene: TRBV5-4; J gene: TRBJ1-2; clone size: NA; CDR3 DNA: TGTGCCAGCAGCTTAGAGGGACAGGGAGACTACACCTTC; CDR3 protein: CASSLEGQGDYTF
D gene: NA; V gene: TRBV6-5; J gene: TRBJ1-5; clone size: NA; CDR3 DNA: TGTGCCAGCAGTACGACAGGTTGGAATCAGCCCCAGCATTTT; CDR3 protein: CASSTTGWNQPQHF
D gene: NA; V gene: TRBV5-1; J gene: TRBJ2-1; clone size: NA; CDR3 DNA: TGCGCCAGCAGACTAGGTGAGACTAGTACCCGGTACAATGAGCAGTTCTTC; CDR3 protein: CASRLGETSTRYNEQFF
D gene: TRBD1; V gene: TRBV24-1; J gene: TRBJ2-1; clone size: NA; CDR3 DNA: TGTGCCACCAGTGACCCCCGGACAGGAACCAACAATGAGCAGTTCTTC; CDR3 protein: CATSDPRTGTNNEQFF
D gene: NA; V gene: TRBV6-1; J gene: TRBJ2-5; clone size: NA; CDR3 DNA: TGTGCCAGCAGTGAATTCGACAGAAGACAAGAGACCCAGTACTTC; CDR3 protein: CASSEFDRRQETQYF
D gene: TRBD1; V gene: TRBV27; J gene: TRBJ2-2; clone size: NA; CDR3 DNA: TGTGCCAGCAGTTTATCAATACCCCCACAGGGGGCCAGCGGGGAGCTGTTTTTT; CDR3 protein: CASSLSIPPQGASGELFF
D gene: NA; V gene: TRBV3-1/TRBV3-2; J gene: TRBJ1-2; clone size: once; CDR3 DNA: TGTGCCAGCAGCCAAGCTCGGGGGTATAACTATGGCTACACCTTC; CDR3 protein: CASSQARGYNYGYTF
D gene: TRBD1; V gene: TRBV11-3; J gene: TRBJ1-6; clone size: NA; CDR3 DNA: TGTGCCAGCAGCTTAGCGACAGGGGGTTATAATGCACCCCTCCACTTT; CDR3 protein: CASSLATGGYNAPLHF
D gene: TRBD1; V gene: TRBV5-1; J gene: TRBJ2-7; clone size: NA; CDR3 DNA: TGCGCCAGCAGCTTCGACAGGGGGTCTAGGGAGCAGTACTTC; CDR3 protein: CASSFDRGSREQYF
D gene: NA; V gene: TRBV11-3; J gene: TRBJ2-1; clone size: few; CDR3 DNA: TGTGCCAGCAGCTTAGATCCCCAGGGGCTTACTGAGCAGTTCTTC; CDR3 protein: CASSLDPQGLTEQFF
D gene: NA; V gene: TRBV9; J gene: TRBJ1-6; clone size: NA; CDR3 DNA: TGTGCCAGCAGCGTCGGTCCGGGGGTGAGTTTTAATTCACCCCTCCACTTT; CDR3 protein: CASSVGPGVSFNSPLHF
D gene: NA; V gene: TRBV10-3; J gene: TRBJ2-2; clone size: NA; CDR3 DNA: TGTGCCACCGAGGGGGGGGACACCGGGGAGCTGTTTTTT; CDR3 protein: CATEGGDTGELFF
D gene: NA; V gene: TRBV6-5; J gene: TRBJ1-1; clone size: NA; CDR3 DNA: TGTGCCTCCTGGTCCCGTCTTGTGGCTTTCTTT; CDR3 protein: CASWSRLVAFF
D gene: NA; V gene: TRBV6-5; J gene: TRBJ2-6; clone size: NA; CDR3 DNA: TGTGCCAGCAGTCATAACTCTGGGGCCAACGTCCTGACTTTC; CDR3 protein: CASSHNSGANVLTF
D gene: NA; V gene: TRBV19; J gene: TRBJ1-2; clone size: NA; CDR3 DNA: TGTGCCAGTAGTCCTCAGGGTCGCCGCCACCGTACTCCTGGCTACACCTTC; CDR3 protein: CASSPQGRRHRTPGYTF
D gene: NA; V gene: TRBV24-1; J gene: TRBJ2-2; clone size: NA; CDR3 DNA: TGTGCCTCCAGTAGGACGGACGCGAACACCGGGGAGCTGTTTTTT; CDR3 protein: CASSRTDANTGELFF
D gene: NA; V gene: TRBV5-1; J gene: TRBJ2-1; clone size: NA; CDR3 DNA: TGCGCCAGCAGAGCCACAGTGAACTCCTACAATGAGCAGTTCTTC; CDR3 protein: CASRATVNSYNEQFF
D gene: TRBD1; V gene: TRBV28; J gene: TRBJ1-4; clone size: NA; CDR3 DNA: TGTGCCAGCAGTTTCGGGACAGGGCGAGGAAAACTGTTTTTT; CDR3 protein: CASSFGTGRGKLFF
D gene: NA; V gene: TRBV6-2/TRBV6-3; J gene: TRBJ2-1; clone size: once; CDR3 DNA: TGTGCCAGCAGTTACTCGACGGGTGAGCAGTTCTTC; CDR3 protein: CASSYSTGEQFF
D gene: NA; V gene: TRBV7-6; J gene: TRBJ2-1; clone size: NA; CDR3 DNA: TGTGCCAGCAGCTATGAAGCCAACCCCTACAATGAGCAGTTCTTC; CDR3 protein: CASSYEANPYNEQFF
D gene: TRBD2; V gene: TRBV4-1; J gene: TRBJ2-3; clone size: NA; CDR3 DNA: TGCGCCAGCAGCCAAGATGTGGGACTAGCGGGAAAATTTAGCACAGATACGCAGTATTTT; CDR3 protein: CASSQDVGLAGKFSTDTQYF
D gene: NA; V gene: TRBV5-1; J gene: TRBJ1-1; clone size: NA; CDR3 DNA: TGCGCCAGCAGCTTGGCCGGTAAGGAAGCTTTCTTT; CDR3 protein: CASSLAGKEAFF
D gene: TRBD1; V gene: TRBV5-1; J gene: TRBJ1-4; clone size: NA; CDR3 DNA: TGCGCCAGCAGCTCCCTGGGACAGGGGCAAGAAAAACTGTTTTTT; CDR3 protein: CASSSLGQGQEKLFF
D gene: NA; V gene: TRBV28; J gene: TRBJ1-1; clone size: NA; CDR3 DNA: TGTGCCAGCAGTTCCCAAGGGGGGTTGGGCACTGAAGCTTTCTTT; CDR3 protein: CASSSQGGLGTEAFF
D gene: NA; V gene: TRBV2; J gene: TRBJ2-2; clone size: NA; CDR3 DNA: TGTGCCAGCAGTTGGGGGAAAGATTCCGGGGAGCTGTTTTTT; CDR3 protein: CASSWGKDSGELFF
D gene: NA; V gene: TRBV7-2; J gene: TRBJ1-4; clone size: NA; CDR3 DNA: TGTGCCAGCAGCTCGGGACTGTCTAATGAAAAACTGTTTTTT; CDR3 protein: CASSSGLSNEKLFF
D gene: TRBD2; V gene: TRBV7-9; J gene: TRBJ2-3; clone size: NA; CDR3 DNA: TGTGCCAGCAGCTTAGTGTTGCGGGAGGGCCTAATCACAGATACGCAGTATTTT; CDR3 protein: CASSLVLREGLITDTQYF
D gene: NA; V gene: TRBV11-1; J gene: TRBJ1-1; clone size: NA; CDR3 DNA: TGTGCCAGCAGCTTAGGGGGGCGGAACACTGAAGCTTTCTTT; CDR3 protein: CASSLGGRNTEAFF
D gene: NA; V gene: TRBV19; J gene: TRBJ1-1; clone size: NA; CDR3 DNA: TGTGCCAGTAGTATTCCAGGGATAGGAGCTTTCTTT; CDR3 protein: CASSIPGIGAFF
D gene: NA; V gene: TRBV5-6; J gene: TRBJ2-2; clone size: NA; CDR3 DNA: TGTGCCAGCAGCCCCGGGGGACAGAACACCGGGGAGCTGTTTTTT; CDR3 protein: CASSPGGQNTGELFF
D gene: TRBD1; V gene: TRBV11-2; J gene: TRBJ1-1; clone size: NA; CDR3 DNA: TGTGCCAGCAGCTTATTGGGACAGACGAACACTGAAGCTTTCTTT; CDR3 protein: CASSLLGQTNTEAFF
D gene: NA; V gene: TRBV14; J gene: TRBJ1-2; clone size: NA; CDR3 DNA: TGTGCCAGCAGCCAAGTACAAGGGTGGCTCTATGGCTACACCTTC; CDR3 protein: CASSQVQGWLYGYTF
D gene: TRBD1; V gene: TRBV2; J gene: TRBJ1-6; clone size: NA; CDR3 DNA: TGTGCCAGCATCGAGGGGGGCAGGGGGAATTCACCCCTCCACTTT; CDR3 protein: CASIEGGRGNSPLHF
D gene: NA; V gene: TRBV3-1/TRBV3-2; J gene: TRBJ2-1; clone size: NA; CDR3 DNA: TGTGCCAGCAGCCTAGAACCGGGTGAGCAGTTCTTC; CDR3 protein: CASSLEPGEQFF
D gene: TRBD1; V gene: TRBV6-5; J gene: TRBJ1-1; clone size: NA; CDR3 DNA: TGTGCCAGCATTAACAGGGGCGGCACTGAAGCTTTCTTT; CDR3 protein: CASINRGGTEAFF
D gene: NA; V gene: TRBV4-1; J gene: TRBJ1-2; clone size: NA; CDR3 DNA: TGCGCCAGCAGCCAAGTCTTCAAGGTAGGAGACTATGGCTACACCTTC; CDR3 protein: CASSQVFKVGDYGYTF
D gene: NA; V gene: TRBV2; J gene: TRBJ1-6; clone size: NA; CDR3 DNA: TGTGCCAGCAGTCGGGGGACGGAGAATTCACCCCTCCACTTT; CDR3 protein: CASSRGTENSPLHF
D gene: TRBD2; V gene: TRBV24-1; J gene: TRBJ2-1; clone size: NA; CDR3 DNA: TGTGCCACCAGTGACCTGGGACTAGCGGGAGCGGGCAATGAGCAGTTCTTC; CDR3 protein: CATSDLGLAGAGNEQFF
D gene: TRBD2; V gene: TRBV10-1; J gene: TRBJ2-3; clone size: NA; CDR3 DNA: TGCGCCAGCAGTGGCACCTCCGGACTAGCGGGACCCCTAGTAAAAGATACGCAGTATTTT; CDR3 protein: CASSGTSGLAGPLVKDTQYF